These 24 T cell receptor beta chains originate from one sample sequenced in a study of blood T cell repertoires in COVID-19. Produced via immunoSEQ multiplex PCR; TCRdb's table is partial and in-frame only. The data contain approximately 150,000 clones, approximately 81% of them singletons. Sequences were obtained from PBMCs or T cells enriched from blood (not recorded which). Source of these receptors: a man aged 55 to 70 who had recovered from COVID-19.

The chain joins TRBV27 to TRBJ1-2, with a weak D call TRBD1 (5 bases). CDR3 size: 16 residues. In germline, CDR1 is MNHEY, CDR2 SMNVEV (reference sequence). The germline V and J ends were trimmed by 7 bases and 2 bases, with 20 bases remaining between them. Here the CDR3 reads CASTHLAGGGNYGYTF. CDR3 bases: TGTGCCAGCACCCACCTGGCCGGGGGAGGGAACTATGGCTACACCTTC.

The chain has TRBV5-1 and TRBJ1-4; D ambiguous. V was trimmed by 3 bases and J by 0 bases, leaving 12 bases between them. CDR3 length: 16 amino acids. CDR1 is SGHRS, CDR2 YFSETQ, per germline. The CDR3 DNA follows: TGCGCCAGCAGCTCTGGCCGACAAGCAACTAATGAAAAACTGTTTTTT. Encoded protein: CASSSGRQATNEKLFF.

The V and J genes are TRBV29-1 and TRBJ2-5; TRBD2 might be the D (7 bases). V was cut by 7 bases and J by 2 bases, with 20 bases left in between. The CDR3 consists of 15 residues. Germline assignment: CDR1 SQVTM and CDR2 ANQGSEA. The CDR3 nucleotides are TGCAGCGCCATCGACCGGGGGGACAAACAAGAGACCCAGTACTTC. The encoded protein is CSAIDRGDKQETQYF.

The chain links TRBV28 to TRBJ1-5, with a tentative D call TRBD1 (6 bases). The CDR3 spans 16 residues. V lost 6 bases, J lost 7 bases, and 22 bases lay in between. Germline V gene data show CDR1 as MDHEN and CDR2 as SYDVKM. The CDR3 region is CASRGSGTPPRQPQHF. The CDR3 bases are TGTGCCAGCAGGGGAAGCGGGACACCTCCCAGGCAGCCCCAGCATTTT.

The V and J genes are TRBV23-1 and TRBJ1-4; TRBD1 might be the D (5 bases). TRBV23-1 falls under the ORF class, with uncertain function. The CDR3 runs to 15 residues. Trimming left V 4 bases short and J 10 bases short, with 19 bases between. The CDR3 sequence: CASSLCGATGGKLFF. Here the CDR3 DNA reads TGCGCCAGCAGTCTTTGCGGGGCGACGGGAGGAAAACTGTTTTTT.

This clone has a handful of counts. The rearrangement uses TRBV7-2 and TRBJ2-5; 9 bases align to TRBD2. This CDR3 comprises 16 residues. V lost 8 bases, J lost 1 base, and 11 bases stayed unmatched. Germline V lookup: CDR1 SGHTA, CDR2 FQGNSA. CDR3: CASGVDGLAPQETQYF. Written as DNA, the CDR3 is TGTGCCAGCGGCGTAGACGGACTAGCGCCCCAAGAGACCCAGTACTTC.

The chain couples TRBV4-1 to TRBJ1-1; 9 nucleotides match TRBD1. CDR1 is MGHRA and CDR2 is YSYEKL in the germline V gene. The trim removed 3 bases at V and 6 bases at J, leaving 14 bases unmatched. The CDR3 is 17 residues long. This CDR3 reads CASSHVPGQGSVPEAFF. Written as DNA, the CDR3 is TGCGCCAGCAGCCACGTCCCGGGACAGGGTTCGGTCCCTGAAGCTTTCTTT.

CDR3 amino acids: CASSQLWDRDTDTQYF. In DNA, the CDR3 is TGTGCCAGCAGCCAGCTCTGGGACAGGGACACAGATACGCAGTATTTT. The chain combines TRBV3-1 (or the pseudogene TRBV3-2) with TRBJ2-3, with 9 bases matching TRBD1. This CDR3 region has 16 residues. Germline loops: CDR1 LGHDT, CDR2 YNNKEL (reference sequence). V shed 3 bases, J shed 2 bases, and the junction held 6 bases outside the gene matches.

The chain carries TRBV7-2 and TRBJ2-1; TRBD2 aligns across 8 bases. Germline-derived CDR1 and CDR2 are SGHTA and FQGNSA. CDR3 length: 18 amino acids. J was trimmed by 1 base and V by 7 bases; bases with no gene match: 15. CDR3 loop: CASTERSSGGLSYNEQFF. Here the CDR3 DNA reads TGTGCCAGCACCGAGCGGTCCTCGGGGGGGCTGTCCTACAATGAGCAGTTCTTC.

V gene TRBV28 combines with J gene TRBJ1-1; D not certain. The CDR3 runs to 11 residues. Germline values: CDR1 MDHEN, CDR2 SYDVKM. V lost 6 bases and J lost 7, with 9 bases in between. The CDR3 nucleotides read TGTGCCAGCAGGATGGCGGGTGAAGCTTTCTTT. As protein: CASRMAGEAFF.

The chain uses TRBV2 and TRBJ2-2; a possible D gene is TRBD2 (5 bases). Trimming shortened V by 7 bases and J by 1 base, and 10 bases separated the two germline ends. The CDR3 consists of 14 residues. Germline CDR1 is SNHLY and CDR2 is FYNNEI. As DNA, the CDR3 is TGTGCCAGCACCAGCGGCGGGAACACCGGGGAGCTGTTTTTT. The encoded protein is CASTSGGNTGELFF.

The V gene is TRBV4-2, the J gene TRBJ2-2, with 14 bases fitting TRBD2. This CDR3 has 17 amino acids. Trimming removed 3 bases from V and 5 bases from J; junction bases left unmatched: 5. Germline CDR1 LGHNA, CDR2 YNFKEQ. Here the CDR3 reads CASSQGTSGSGTGELFF. The CDR3 nucleotides are TGTGCCAGCAGCCAGGGGACTAGCGGGAGTGGGACCGGGGAGCTGTTTTTT.

This clone was recorded a few times. The chain couples TRBV7-3 to TRBJ1-6; D remains unclear. This CDR3 has 13 residues. Trimming removed 5 bases at V and 14 bases at J, with 16 bases between. CDR1 is SGHTA and CDR2 is FQGTGA in the germline V gene. DNA for the CDR3: TGTGCCAGCAGCGTTGGACCGGGGAAAGCCCTCCACTTT. It specifies CASSVGPGKALHF.

The genes are TRBV6-6 and TRBJ1-1, with 7 bases matching TRBD1. Germline V gene data show CDR1 as MNHNY and CDR2 as SVGAGI (reference sequence). Trimming took 7 bases from V and 2 from J; bases not matched to a gene: 13. The CDR3 totals 16 residues. The CDR3 coding sequence is TGTGCCAGCAAGGAGGACAGGAGGCTACTCAACACTGAAGCTTTCTTT. Translation: CASKEDRRLLNTEAFF.

The chain has TRBV30 and TRBJ1-3; 8 nucleotides agree with TRBD1. Trimming removed 3 bases from V and 2 bases from J; junction bases left unmatched: 0. This CDR3 has 13 amino acids. CDR1 and CDR2 from the germline V gene are GTSNPN and SVGIG (reference sequence). The CDR3 bases are TGTGCCTGGAGACAGGGGGCTGGAAACACCATATATTTT. Its protein is CAWRQGAGNTIYF.

The chain links TRBV28 to TRBJ1-5; tentatively, D is TRBD1 (5 bases). Germline CDR1 and CDR2: MDHEN and SYDVKM. The CDR3 is 15 amino acids. Trimming cost V 5 bases and J 5 bases, with 16 bases left between them. The CDR3 bases are TGTGCCAGCAGTCCGATACAGGATTTCCATCAGCCCCAGCATTTT. Amino acids: CASSPIQDFHQPQHF.

V is TRBV24-1 and J is TRBJ1-1; TRBD1 is a possible D gene (6 bases). The CDR3 is 17 amino acids. Germline V gene sequence: CDR1 KGHDR, CDR2 SFDVKD. The V and J ends lost 2 bases and 0 bases respectively, with 15 bases between them. The CDR3 DNA follows: TGTGCCACCAGTGATTCCGGGACAAAGTCGATGAACACTGAAGCTTTCTTT. Amino acid sequence: CATSDSGTKSMNTEAFF.

CDR3 sequence reads: CASSLDSSTEAFF. The CDR3 coding sequence is TGTGCCAGCAGCTTAGACAGTTCGACTGAAGCTTTCTTT. This chain joins TRBV11-3 and TRBJ1-1; D is undetermined. V was shortened by 0 bases and J by 5 bases, with 7 bases between the two germline ends. The CDR3 covers 13 residues. The germline V gene encodes CDR1 SGHNT and CDR2 YENEEA. The entire variable domain, with the rest obtained from reference TRBV11-3 and TRBJ1-1, is as follows: EAGVVQSPRYKIIEKKQPVAFWCNPISGHNTLYWYLQNLGQGPELLIRYENEEAVDDSQLPKDRFSAERLKGVDSTLKIQPAELGDSAVYLCASSLDSSTEAFFGQGTRLTVV.

This sequence joins TRBV10-3 and TRBJ1-5, with D possibly TRBD1 on 6 matching bases. Germline V gives CDR1 ENHRY, CDR2 SYGVKD. V lost 2 bases and J lost 3, with 11 bases in between. The CDR3 sequence is 15 residues long. CDR3 loop: CAISEEDSLNQPQHF. Written as DNA, the CDR3 is TGTGCCATCAGTGAGGAGGACAGCCTCAATCAGCCCCAGCATTTT.

V and J are TRBV7-2 and TRBJ2-7, with D possibly matching TRBD2 (5 bases). This CDR3 contains 14 residues. V shed 3 bases and J shed 0 bases, with 9 bases lying between them. Germline assignment: CDR1 SGHTA and CDR2 FQGNSA. For the CDR3, the DNA is TGTGCCAGCAGCTTTGGAGGAAGCTCCTACGAGCAGTACTTC. Its protein is CASSFGGSSYEQYF.

CDR3 in DNA: TGTGCCAGCGCCGGGACAGGGTATTCACCCCTCCACTTT. Translating it yields CASAGTGYSPLHF. This sequence joins TRBV28 and TRBJ1-6; 9 nucleotides match TRBD1. The germline V gene has CDR1 MDHEN and CDR2 SYDVKM. The V and J ends lost 8 bases and 8 bases, in that order; junction bases with no gene match: 4. The CDR3 contains 13 residues.

This clone came up a few times. This rearrangement joins TRBV16 to TRBJ1-4, with TRBD1 matching 10 bases. Germline V gene lookup returns CDR1 KGHSY and CDR2 FQNENV. The V gene end was trimmed by 4 bases and the J gene end by 7 bases; junction bases not matched to a gene: 9. The CDR3 totals 16 residues. CDR3 sequence reads: CASSPGRTGGGEKLFF. The CDR3 coding sequence is TGTGCCAGCAGCCCGGGCCGGACAGGGGGAGGTGAAAAACTGTTTTTT. The entire variable domain, with the rest obtained from reference TRBV16 and TRBJ1-4, is as follows: GEEVAQTPKHLVRGEGQKAKLYCAPIKGHSYVFWYQQVLKNEFKFLISFQNENVFDETGMPKERFSAKCLPNSPCSLEIQATKLEDSAVYFCASSPGRTGGGEKLFFGSGTQLSVL.

The V and J genes are TRBV10-3 and TRBJ2-2, with D perhaps matching TRBD2 (5 bases). The length of the CDR3 is 14 residues. Germline loops: CDR1 ENHRY, CDR2 SYGVKD. Deletions cut 9 bases from V and 3 bases from J, with 14 bases between. CDR3 in amino acids: CAMNPGKDTGELFF. CDR3 bases: TGTGCCATGAATCCGGGAAAAGACACCGGGGAGCTGTTTTTT.

This chain uses TRBV3-1 (or the pseudogene TRBV3-2) with TRBJ2-1; 7 nucleotides align to TRBD1. V gave up 3 bases and J gave up 10 bases; unmatched junction bases: 6. Germline V lookup: CDR1 LGHDT, CDR2 YNNKEL (reference sequence). The CDR3 length is 13 residues. This CDR3 is CASSQSRQGEQFF. The CDR3 region has the DNA TGTGCCAGCAGCCAGTCTCGACAGGGCGAGCAGTTCTTC.